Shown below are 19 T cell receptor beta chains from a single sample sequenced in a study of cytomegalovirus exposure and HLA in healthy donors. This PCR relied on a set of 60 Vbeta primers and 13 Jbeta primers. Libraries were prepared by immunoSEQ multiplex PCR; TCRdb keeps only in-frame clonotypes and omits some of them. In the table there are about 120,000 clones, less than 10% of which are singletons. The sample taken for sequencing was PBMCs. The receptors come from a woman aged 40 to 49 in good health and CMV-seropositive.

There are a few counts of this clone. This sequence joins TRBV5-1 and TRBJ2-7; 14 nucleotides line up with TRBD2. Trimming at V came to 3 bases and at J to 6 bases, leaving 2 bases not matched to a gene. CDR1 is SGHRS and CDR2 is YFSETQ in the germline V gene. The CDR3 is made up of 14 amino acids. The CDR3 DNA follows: TGCGCCAGCAGCTCCGGACTAGCGGGGGGCGAGCAGTACTTC. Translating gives CASSSGLAGGEQYF.

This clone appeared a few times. DNA for the CDR3: TGTGCCAGCAGCCGGGGGGGCTCGGAGACCCAGTACTTC. It specifies CASSRGGSETQYF. The rearrangement uses TRBV7-3 and TRBJ2-5, with TRBD2 matching 8 bases. J lost 5 bases, V lost 5 bases, and 4 bases had no gene match. This CDR3 comprises 13 residues. Germline CDR1 SGHTA, CDR2 FQGTGA. Based on the CDR3 plus reference TRBV7-3 and TRBJ2-5, the full variable domain is GAGVSQTPSNKVTEKGKYVELRCDPISGHTALYWYRQSLGQGPEFLIYFQGTGAADDSGLPNDRFFAVRPEGSVSTLKIQRTERGDSAVYLCASSRGGSETQYFGPGTRLLVL.

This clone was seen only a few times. CDR3 DNA: TGTGCCAGCAGCTTAGGCGGGGGCCTCAACAATGAGCAGTTCTTC. Protein sequence: CASSLGGGLNNEQFF. This chain links TRBV5-6 with TRBJ2-1; a possible D gene is TRBD2 (7 bases). This CDR3 comprises 15 residues. CDR1 and CDR2 from the germline V gene are SGHDT and YYEEEE. Deletions cut 2 bases from V and 5 bases from J, with 14 bases between.

The DNA for the CDR3 is TGTGCCTGGAGTGACGGGGGGGCGGATACGCAGTATTTT. The encoded protein is CAWSDGGADTQYF. This chain joins TRBV30 and TRBJ2-3, with TRBD2 matching 8 bases. J was trimmed by 6 bases and V by 1 base; bases with no gene match: 3. The CDR3 spans 13 residues. Germline-derived CDR1 and CDR2 are GTSNPN and SVGIG (reference sequence).

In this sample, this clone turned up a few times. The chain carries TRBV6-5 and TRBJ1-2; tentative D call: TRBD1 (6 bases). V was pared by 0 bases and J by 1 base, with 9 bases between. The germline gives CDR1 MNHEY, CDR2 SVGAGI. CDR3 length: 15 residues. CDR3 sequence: CASSYSRGNNYGYTF. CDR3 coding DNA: TGTGCCAGCAGTTACTCCAGGGGAAATAACTATGGCTACACCTTC.

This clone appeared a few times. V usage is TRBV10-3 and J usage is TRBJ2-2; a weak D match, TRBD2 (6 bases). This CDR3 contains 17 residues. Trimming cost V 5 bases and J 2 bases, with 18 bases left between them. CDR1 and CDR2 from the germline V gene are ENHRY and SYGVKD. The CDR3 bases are TGTGCCATCAGTTGGGGGACCTCCGGGGGAAACACCGGGGAGCTGTTTTTT. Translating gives CAISWGTSGGNTGELFF.

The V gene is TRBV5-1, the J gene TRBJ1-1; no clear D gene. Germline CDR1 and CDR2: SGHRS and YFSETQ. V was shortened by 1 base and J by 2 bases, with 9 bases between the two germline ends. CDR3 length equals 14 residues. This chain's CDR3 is CASSLTDVNTEAFF. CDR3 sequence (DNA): TGCGCCAGCAGCTTGACAGACGTAAACACTGAAGCTTTCTTT. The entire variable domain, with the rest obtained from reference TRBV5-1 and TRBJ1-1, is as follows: KAGVTQTPRYLIKTRGQQVTLSCSPISGHRSVSWYQQTPGQGLQFLFEYFSETQRNKGNFPGRFSGRQFSNSRSEMNVSTLELGDSALYLCASSLTDVNTEAFFGQGTRLTVV.

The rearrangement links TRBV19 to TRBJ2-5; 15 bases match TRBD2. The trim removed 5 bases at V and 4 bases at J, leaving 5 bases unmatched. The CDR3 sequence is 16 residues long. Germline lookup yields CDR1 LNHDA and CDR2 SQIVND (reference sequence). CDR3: CASSVGTSGGRETQYF. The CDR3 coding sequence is TGTGCCAGTAGTGTAGGGACTAGCGGGGGGCGAGAGACCCAGTACTTC.

In DNA form, the CDR3 reads TGTGCCAGTAGTGCCAACCGGGGCACTGAAGCTTTCTTT. Its protein product is CASSANRGTEAFF. V is TRBV19 and J is TRBJ1-1; D ambiguous. Trimming stripped 5 bases from V and 4 bases from J, with 11 bases between. Germline V gene lookup returns CDR1 LNHDA and CDR2 SQIVND (reference sequence). The CDR3 is 13 amino acids. The variable domain in full, completed from reference TRBV19 and TRBJ1-1, reads DGGITQSPKYLFRKEGQNVTLSCEQNLNHDAMYWYRQDPGQGLRLIYYSQIVNDFQKGDIAEGYSVSREKKESFPLTVTSAQKNPTAFYLCASSANRGTEAFFGQGTRLTVV.

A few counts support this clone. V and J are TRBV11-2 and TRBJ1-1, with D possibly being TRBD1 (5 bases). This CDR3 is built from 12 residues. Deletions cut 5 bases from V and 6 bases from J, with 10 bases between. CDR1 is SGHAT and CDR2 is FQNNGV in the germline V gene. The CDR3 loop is CASSLRGAEAFF. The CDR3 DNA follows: TGTGCCAGCAGCCTCCGGGGGGCTGAAGCTTTCTTT.

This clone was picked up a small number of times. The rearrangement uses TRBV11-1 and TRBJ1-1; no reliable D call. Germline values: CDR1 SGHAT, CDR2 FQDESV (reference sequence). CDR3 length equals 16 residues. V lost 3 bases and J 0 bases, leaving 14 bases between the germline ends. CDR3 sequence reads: CASSFRGAGMNTEAFF. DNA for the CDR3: TGTGCCAGCAGCTTTCGGGGAGCGGGCATGAACACTGAAGCTTTCTTT.

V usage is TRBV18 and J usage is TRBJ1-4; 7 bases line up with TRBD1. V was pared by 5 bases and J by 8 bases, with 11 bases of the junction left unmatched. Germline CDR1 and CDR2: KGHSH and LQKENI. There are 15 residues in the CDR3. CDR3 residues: CASSTTGDVREKLFF. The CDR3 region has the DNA TGTGCCAGCTCAACTACAGGGGATGTGCGGGAAAAACTGTTTTTT.

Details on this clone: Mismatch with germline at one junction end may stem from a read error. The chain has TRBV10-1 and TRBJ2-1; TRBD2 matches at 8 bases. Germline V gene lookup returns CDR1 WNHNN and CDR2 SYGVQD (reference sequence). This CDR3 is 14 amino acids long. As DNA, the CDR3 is TGCGCCACCAGTCGGGCGGGGGGACACAATGAGCAGTTCTTC. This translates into CATSRAGGHNEQFF.

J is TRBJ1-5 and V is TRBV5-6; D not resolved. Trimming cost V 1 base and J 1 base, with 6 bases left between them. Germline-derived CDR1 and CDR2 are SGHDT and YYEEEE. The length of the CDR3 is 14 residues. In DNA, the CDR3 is TGTGCCAGCAGCTTGTTCGGGAGCAATCAGCCCCAGCATTTT. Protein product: CASSLFGSNQPQHF.

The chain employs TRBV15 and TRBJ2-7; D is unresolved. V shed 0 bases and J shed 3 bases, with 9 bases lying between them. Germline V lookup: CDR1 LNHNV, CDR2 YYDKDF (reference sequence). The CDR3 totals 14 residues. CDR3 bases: TGTGCCACCAGCAGAGATTTGAGTTACTACGAGCAGTACTTC. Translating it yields CATSRDLSYYEQYF.

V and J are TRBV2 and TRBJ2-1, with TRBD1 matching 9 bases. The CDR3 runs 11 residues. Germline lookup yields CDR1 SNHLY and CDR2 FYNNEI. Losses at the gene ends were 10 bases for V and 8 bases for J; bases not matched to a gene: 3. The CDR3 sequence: CAIDRGDEQFF. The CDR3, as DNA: TGTGCCATCGACAGGGGGGATGAGCAGTTCTTC.

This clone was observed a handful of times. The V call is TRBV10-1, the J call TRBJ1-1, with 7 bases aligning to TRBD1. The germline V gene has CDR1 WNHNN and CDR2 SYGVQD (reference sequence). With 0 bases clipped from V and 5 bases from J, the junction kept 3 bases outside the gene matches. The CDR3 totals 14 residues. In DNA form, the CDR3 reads TGCGCCAGCAGTGAGTCAACAGGGGTGACTGAAGCTTTCTTT. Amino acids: CASSESTGVTEAFF.

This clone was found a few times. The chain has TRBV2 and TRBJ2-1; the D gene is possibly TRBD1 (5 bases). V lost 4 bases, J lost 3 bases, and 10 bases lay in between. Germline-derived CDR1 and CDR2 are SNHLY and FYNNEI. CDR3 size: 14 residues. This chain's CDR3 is CASSGQPYYNEQFF. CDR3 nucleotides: TGTGCCAGCAGTGGACAGCCCTACTACAATGAGCAGTTCTTC.

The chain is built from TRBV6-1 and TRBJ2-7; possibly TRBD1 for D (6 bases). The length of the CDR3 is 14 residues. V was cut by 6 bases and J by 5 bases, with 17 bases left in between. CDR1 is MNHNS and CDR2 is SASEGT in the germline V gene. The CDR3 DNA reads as TGTGCCAGCAGGGAGGACAGACGCGGAGACGAGCAGTACTTC. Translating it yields CASREDRRGDEQYF.